Listed here is a single T cell receptor beta chain. This specimen belongs to a study of blood T cell repertoires in COVID-19. Study-wide context: COVID-19 samples from acute and convalescent phases originated in the United States, Italy and Spain. PBMCs, B-cell-depleted T cells, or T cells provided the cDNA or gDNA that made up the material.

Per the authors' pipeline: Estimates of nucleated cell counts were drawn from the amplification of reference gene primers. The data were produced by immunoSEQ multiplex PCR, yet TCRdb's version contains in-frame clones alone and is incomplete. V and J calls and clone size come straight from that table; D and trimming were deduced from the DNA. The sample has approximately 130,000 clones, roughly 85% seen once; the top ten hold roughly 25%. The TCR sequence derives from a human donor in a cohort sampled during active COVID-19. Sequenced material: peripheral blood.

CDR3 region: CASSRGPGSGANVLTF. CDR3 in DNA: TGTGCCAGCAGCAGGGGGCCAGGATCTGGGGCCAACGTCCTGACTTTC. This chain joins TRBV11-1 and TRBJ2-6, with TRBD1 matching 7 bases. The CDR3 spans 16 residues. Germline V gene data show CDR1 as SGHAT and CDR2 as FQDESV (reference sequence). With 5 bases clipped from V and 1 base from J, the junction kept 5 bases outside the gene matches.